The next 7 T cell receptor beta chains were all read from a single sample in a study of siplizumab effects on memory and regulatory T cells. Using immunoSEQ multiplex PCR, the repertoire was profiled, and TCRdb retains in-frame clones only, with some absent. The profile shows some 65,000 clones, about 87% of them singletons. The sample was Tregs sorted from blood. The receptors here all came from a human donor in good health.

This clone has only one observation. The V call is TRBV29-1, the J call TRBJ1-4, with a weak D call TRBD1 (6 bases). Trimming cost V 6 bases and J 10 bases, with 12 bases left between them. The CDR3 extends over 11 amino acids. Germline V gene sequence: CDR1 SQVTM, CDR2 ANQGSEA. CDR3 protein: CSVKGGGKLFF. The DNA of the CDR3 is TGCAGCGTGAAGGGGGGCGGAAAACTGTTTTTT.

The V gene is TRBV7-8, the J gene TRBJ2-2; D may be TRBD2 (6 bases). Trimming took off 5 bases at V and 5 bases at J, with 18 bases between the two ends. CDR3 length equals 16 residues. CDR1 and CDR2 (germline): SGHVS, FQNEAQ. CDR3: CASSPRTVGGTGELFF. CDR3 DNA sequence: TGTGCCAGCAGCCCTAGGACGGTGGGAGGAACCGGGGAGCTGTTTTTT. Full variable domain (missing parts from reference TRBV7-8 and TRBJ2-2): GAGVSQSPRYKVAKRGQDVALRCDPISGHVSLFWYQQALGQGPEFLTYFQNEAQLDKSGLPSDRFFAERPEGSVSTLKIQRTQQEDSAVYLCASSPRTVGGTGELFFGEGSRLTVL.

J is TRBJ2-7 and V is TRBV30; D call uncertain. The CDR3 has 11 residues. Trimming removed 0 bases at V and 6 bases at J, with 6 bases between. Germline V gene lookup returns CDR1 GTSNPN and CDR2 SVGIG (reference sequence). Here the CDR3 DNA reads TGTGCCTGGAGTGTTAAGGGCGAGCAGTACTTC. Translated: CAWSVKGEQYF.

V and J are TRBV11-1 and TRBJ2-7; D uncertain. This CDR3 is 13 amino acids long. Germline V gene sequence: CDR1 SGHAT, CDR2 FQDESV (reference sequence). Trimming pared 1 base from V and 3 bases from J, leaving 7 bases between. CDR3 DNA: TGTGCCAGCAGCTTAGATAGCCTCTACGAGCAGTACTTC. Amino acids: CASSLDSLYEQYF.

V is TRBV6-1 and J is TRBJ1-3; 7 bases fit TRBD1. Germline lookup yields CDR1 MNHNS and CDR2 SASEGT. This CDR3 has 15 residues. The ends lost 10 bases at V and 0 bases at J; junction bases unmatched: 9. CDR3 DNA sequence: TGTGCCACCTCATTCGACAGGGCCTCTGGAAACACCATATATTTT. This translates into CATSFDRASGNTIYF.

DNA for the CDR3: TGCGCCAGCAGCCAAGATAGTGATGGACTAGCGCCTCACGGGAATGAGCAGTTCTTC. Encoded protein: CASSQDSDGLAPHGNEQFF. This chain links TRBV4-1 with TRBJ2-1; 9 bases map to TRBD2. V shed 0 bases, J shed 7 bases, and the junction held 16 bases outside the gene matches. CDR1 is MGHRA and CDR2 is YSYEKL in the germline V gene. This CDR3 is built from 19 residues.

This clone occurred a few times. The chain combines TRBV28 with TRBJ1-2; 10 bases align to TRBD1. This CDR3 spans 13 amino acids. In germline, CDR1 is MDHEN, CDR2 SYDVKM. The ends lost 7 bases at V and 4 bases at J; junction bases unmatched: 3. DNA of the CDR3: TGTGCCAGCATCGACAGGGGGCTCTATGGCTACACCTTC. Protein: CASIDRGLYGYTF.